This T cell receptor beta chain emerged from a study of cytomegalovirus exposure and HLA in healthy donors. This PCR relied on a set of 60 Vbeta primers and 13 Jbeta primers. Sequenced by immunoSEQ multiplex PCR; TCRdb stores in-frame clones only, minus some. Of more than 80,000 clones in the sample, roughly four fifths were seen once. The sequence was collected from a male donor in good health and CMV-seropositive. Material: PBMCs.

The CDR3 spells CASSYLGLEAFF. As DNA, the CDR3 is TGTGCCAGCAGTTACCTAGGACTTGAAGCTTTCTTT. The V gene is TRBV6-5, the J gene TRBJ1-1, with D uncertain. The CDR3 extends over 12 amino acids. The V gene's germline CDR1 is MNHEY and CDR2 SVGAGI. Trimming took 2 bases from V and 7 from J, leaving 8 bases between them.